A single sample is the source of the 23 T cell receptor beta chains below, sequenced in a study of blood T cells in healthy people across ages. Using a J-beta primer mix together with a sample-barcoded 5' primer, a second PCR was run for roughly 7 to 12 cycles. In TCRdb, the 5' RACE reads were re-called with MiXCR into one record per CDR3 protein. The sample comprises around 800,000 distinct CDR3 sequences, 53% of which are singletons, and about 42% rests with the top ten. Sequencing was performed on blood. These receptors all stem from a man older than 75 in good health.

The table lists this clonotype with a few counts. The chain employs TRBV11-1 and TRBJ2-7; D is unresolved. Trimming left V 3 bases short and J 2 bases short, with 8 bases between. CDR1 is SGHAT and CDR2 is FQDESV in the germline V gene (reference sequence). The CDR3 spans 13 residues. The CDR3, as DNA: TGTGCCAGCAGCTTTGGGCCGACCTACGAGCAGTACTTC. This gives the protein CASSFGPTYEQYF.

About this clonotype itself: Just one base apart from a much larger clone, this may be a read error. This chain uses TRBV6-5 with TRBJ2-7; 7 bases match TRBD1. This CDR3 has 19 residues. Germline V lookup: CDR1 MNHEY, CDR2 SVGAGI. V trimming: 4 bases; J trimming: 3 bases; junction bases outside the gene matches: 21. In DNA, the CDR3 is TGTGCCAGCAGTTGCCCCCCGGGACAGCTCCTTAGGGGCTTCTACGAGCAGTACTTC. Translating it yields CASSCPPGQLLRGFYEQYF.

This chain uses TRBV2 with TRBJ2-3; TRBD2 aligns across 10 bases. The CDR3 runs to 18 residues. Germline V gene sequence: CDR1 SNHLY, CDR2 FYNNEI. V was clipped by 5 bases and J by 4 bases; unmatched bases: 15. DNA of the CDR3: TGTGCCAGCAGTCCCCCCGCTAGCGGGAGTAGGGGCGCAGATACGCAGTATTTT. Amino acid sequence: CASSPPASGSRGADTQYF.

This clonotype was seen a handful of times. This chain joins TRBV2 and TRBJ1-5; the match to TRBD1 covers 8 bases. Trimming removed 2 bases from V and 9 bases from J; junction bases left unmatched: 9. Germline lookup yields CDR1 SNHLY and CDR2 FYNNEI. The CDR3 spans 15 residues. The CDR3 DNA is TGTGCCAGCAGTGAATCCGGACAGGGCGACGGGCCCCAGCATTTT. Translating it yields CASSESGQGDGPQHF.

This clonotype has a single count. The V call is TRBV10-2, the J call TRBJ2-1; 7 nucleotides match TRBD1. The germline V gene has CDR1 WSHSY and CDR2 SAAADI. The V and J ends lost 6 bases and 3 bases, in that order; junction bases with no gene match: 2. This CDR3 contains 13 residues. The CDR3 DNA reads TGCGCCAGCAGGGCAGGGGGCTACAATGAGCAGTTCTTC. Its translation: CASRAGGYNEQFF.

Regarding this clonotype: The junction differs from germline at one of its ends, possibly a read error. The J gene is TRBJ2-3, the V gene TRBV7-2, with TRBD2 identical over 8 bases. The germline gives CDR1 SGHTA, CDR2 FQGNSA. The CDR3 runs to 14 residues. The CDR3 protein is CAGSSGGFTDTQYF. The CDR3 DNA follows: TGTGCCGGCAGCTCGGGGGGGTTCACAGATACGCAGTATTTT.

There are many counts of this clonotype. The rearrangement links TRBV27 to TRBJ2-5; D might be TRBD2 (5 bases). The CDR3 runs 15 residues. The germline CDR1 and CDR2 sequences are MNHEY and SMNVEV (reference sequence). V was trimmed by 7 bases and J by 5 bases, leaving 20 bases between them. The CDR3 reads CASKLAGGPRETQYF. The CDR3 DNA sequence: TGTGCCAGCAAGTTGGCAGGAGGCCCCAGGGAGACCCAGTACTTC.

This clonotype was detected a few times. The chain recombines TRBV10-3 with TRBJ2-1; TRBD1 aligns across 8 bases. CDR3 length equals 13 residues. Germline-derived CDR1 and CDR2 are ENHRY and SYGVKD. With V trimmed by 11 bases and J by 6 bases, 9 bases remained unmatched. CDR3 DNA: TGTGCCGTCGACAGGGGAAGGGGCAATGAGCAGTTCTTC. It encodes CAVDRGRGNEQFF.

This clonotype has more than one count but fewer than ten. The chain couples TRBV5-1 to TRBJ2-5; 8 bases line up with TRBD2. Germline CDR1 and CDR2: SGHRS and YFSETQ. This CDR3 is built from 16 residues. V was clipped by 2 bases and J by 2 bases; unmatched bases: 8. This CDR3 is CASSFGLAGMQETQYF. As DNA, the CDR3 is TGCGCCAGCAGCTTTGGGCTAGCGGGCATGCAAGAGACCCAGTACTTC.

This clonotype was seen once. The junction differs from germline at one of its ends, possibly a read error. This chain connects TRBV30 to TRBJ2-7, with 8 bases lining up with TRBD2. This CDR3 is built from 14 residues. The germline V gene has CDR1 GTSNPN and CDR2 SVGIG (reference sequence). CDR3 nucleotide sequence: TGCGCCTGTTCGAGCGGGAGAGCCTTTGACGAGCAGTACTTC. Translating it yields CACSSGRAFDEQYF.

This clonotype was detected ten times or more. The V gene is TRBV29-1, the J gene TRBJ2-5; 8 bases map to TRBD2. Germline CDR1 reads SQVTM; CDR2 reads ANQGSEA. This CDR3 is 15 amino acids long. Trimming cost V 5 bases and J 8 bases; bases outside gene matches: 16. This CDR3 reads CSVISGDGRVGTQYF. The CDR3 DNA reads TGCAGCGTTATTAGCGGGGACGGGCGTGTCGGAACCCAGTACTTC.

In this sample, this clonotype turned up a few times. The chain is built from TRBV4-2 and TRBJ2-1; D is ambiguous. This CDR3 has 20 amino acids. Trimming shortened V by 3 bases and J by 4 bases, and 28 bases separated the two germline ends. CDR1 is LGHNA, CDR2 YNFKEQ, per germline. CDR3 bases: TGTGCCAGCAGCCAGTCTCTATCCCCTCTACGGCGGTATTCGTACAATGAGCAGTTCTTC. This translates into CASSQSLSPLRRYSYNEQFF.

The rearrangement joins TRBV5-1 to TRBJ2-1; weak D call: TRBD2 (5 bases). Germline CDR1 SGHRS, CDR2 YFSETQ. The V end was cut by 7 bases, the J end by 6 bases, with 17 bases between. The length of the CDR3 is 14 residues. CDR3 loop: CASRGLIIGNEQFF. The DNA of the CDR3 is TGCGCCAGCCGAGGACTGATCATCGGCAATGAGCAGTTCTTC.

The rearrangement uses TRBV20-1 and TRBJ2-7; 9 nucleotides line up with TRBD2. CDR3 length equals 13 residues. Germline trimming cut 3 bases from V and 3 bases from J; bases unmatched to any gene: 3. The germline CDR1 and CDR2 sequences are DFQATT and SNEGSKA (reference sequence). The CDR3 DNA reads as TGCAGTGCTAGGAAACTAGCGGGCTACGAGCAGTACTTC. Encoded protein: CSARKLAGYEQYF.

This sequence joins TRBV29-1 and TRBJ2-7; 7 bases agree with TRBD2. The end of the DNA fits TRBJ2-5 better, so the J call may be wrong. Germline values: CDR1 SQVTM, CDR2 ANQGSEA. This CDR3 has 15 residues. The CDR3 bases are TGCAGCGTGGTGCGGGGGACTTCCTTAACGGGGACCCAGTACTTC. Residues: CSVVRGTSLTGTQYF.

On this clonotype itself: At one end, the junction sequence differs from germline, possibly due to a read error. This rearrangement joins TRBV6-1 to TRBJ2-6; 9 bases are shared with TRBD1. This CDR3 spans 17 amino acids. The germline V gene has CDR1 MNHNS and CDR2 SASEGT. CDR3 nucleotide sequence: TGTGCCAGCAGGGAAGGACAGGGGTCCTCTGGGGCCAACGTCCTGACTTTC. As protein: CASREGQGSSGANVLTF.

To note about this clonotype: A junction boundary mismatches the germline segment, possibly from a read error. The gene calls are TRBV2 and TRBJ2-5; 7 nucleotides line up with TRBD1. CDR1 SNHLY and CDR2 FYNNEI come from the germline V gene. This CDR3 has 14 amino acids. The CDR3 DNA follows: TGTGCCAGCGAGACGGACAGGCGTCAAGAGTCCCAGTACTTC. Its protein product is CASETDRRQESQYF.

Only a few counts were recorded for this clonotype. The gene calls are TRBV6-4 and TRBJ2-1; TRBD1 aligns across 9 bases. Unmatched junction bases numbered 5, after V lost 5 bases and J lost 3 bases. Looked up from germline, CDR1 is MRHNA and CDR2 is SNTAGT. The length of the CDR3 is 15 residues. Here the CDR3 reads CASSLQGADYNEQFF. Here the CDR3 DNA reads TGTGCCAGCAGTTTACAGGGGGCAGACTACAATGAGCAGTTCTTC.

This clonotype occurred a few times. V is TRBV9 and J is TRBJ1-2, with no clear D. Germline V gene data show CDR1 as SGDLS and CDR2 as YYNGEE. This CDR3 has 16 amino acids. Trimming removed 0 bases from V and 1 base from J, with 13 bases in between. The CDR3 DNA is TGTGCCAGCAGCGTAGCCCTATCCTCTCTTAACTATGGCTACACCTTC. Encoded protein: CASSVALSSLNYGYTF. The variable domain in full, with the rest retrieved from reference TRBV9 and TRBJ1-2, is DSGVTQTPKHLITATGQRVTLRCSPRSGDLSVYWYQQSLDQGLQFLIQYYNGEERAKGNILERFSAQQFPDLHSELNLSSLELGDSALYFCASSVALSSLNYGYTFGSGTRLTVV.

This clonotype was detected a few times. The chain joins TRBV12-3 or TRBV12-4 to TRBJ2-1; 7 bases match TRBD2. This CDR3 comprises 16 residues. The J segment lost 0 bases and the V segment lost 6 bases, leaving 8 bases of the junction unmatched. Here the CDR3 DNA reads TGTGCCAGCAGCCGAATAGCGGGTAACTCCTACAATGAGCAGTTCTTC. Residues: CASSRIAGNSYNEQFF.

A few counts support this clonotype. The chain combines TRBV25-1 with TRBJ2-5, with unresolved D. The V end lost 7 bases, the J end lost 7 bases, and 16 bases lay between the germline ends. In germline, CDR1 is MGHDK, CDR2 SYGVNS. The CDR3 spans 13 residues. The DNA for the CDR3 is TGTGCCAGCACCTCAGACCCATTGGGGACCCAGTACTTC. This codes for CASTSDPLGTQYF.

The CDR3 nucleotides are TGTGCCAGCAGTGAGGGGGGACGTCCCCATGGCTACACCTTC. Translated: CASSEGGRPHGYTF. The chain links TRBV25-1 to TRBJ1-2, with D perhaps matching TRBD1 (5 bases). From germline, CDR1 is MGHDK and CDR2 SYGVNS. The CDR3 has 14 residues. Trimming stripped 3 bases from V and 6 bases from J, with 14 bases between.

The V gene is TRBV20-1, the J gene TRBJ1-2; maybe TRBD1 (6 bases). CDR3 length equals 13 residues. CDR1 is DFQATT and CDR2 is SNEGSKA in the germline V gene (reference sequence). The CDR3 region has the DNA TGCAGCGGCCGGGGGGCAGCTAACTATGGCTACACCTTC. It translates to CSGRGAANYGYTF.